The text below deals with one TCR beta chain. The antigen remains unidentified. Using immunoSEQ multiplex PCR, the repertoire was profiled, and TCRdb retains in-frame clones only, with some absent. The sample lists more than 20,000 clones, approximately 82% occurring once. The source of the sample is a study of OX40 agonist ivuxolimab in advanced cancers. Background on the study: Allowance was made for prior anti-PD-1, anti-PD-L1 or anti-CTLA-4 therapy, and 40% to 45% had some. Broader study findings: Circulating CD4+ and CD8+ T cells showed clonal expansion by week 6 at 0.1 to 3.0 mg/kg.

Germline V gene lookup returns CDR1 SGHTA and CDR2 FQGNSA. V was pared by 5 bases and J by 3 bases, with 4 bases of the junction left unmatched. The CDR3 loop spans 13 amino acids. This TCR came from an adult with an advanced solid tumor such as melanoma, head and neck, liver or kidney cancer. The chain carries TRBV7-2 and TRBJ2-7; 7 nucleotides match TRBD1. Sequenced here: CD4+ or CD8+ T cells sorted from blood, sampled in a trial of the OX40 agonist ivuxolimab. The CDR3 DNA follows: TGTGCCAGCAGCCGCCGGGACAGCTACGAGCAGTACTTC. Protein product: CASSRRDSYEQYF.